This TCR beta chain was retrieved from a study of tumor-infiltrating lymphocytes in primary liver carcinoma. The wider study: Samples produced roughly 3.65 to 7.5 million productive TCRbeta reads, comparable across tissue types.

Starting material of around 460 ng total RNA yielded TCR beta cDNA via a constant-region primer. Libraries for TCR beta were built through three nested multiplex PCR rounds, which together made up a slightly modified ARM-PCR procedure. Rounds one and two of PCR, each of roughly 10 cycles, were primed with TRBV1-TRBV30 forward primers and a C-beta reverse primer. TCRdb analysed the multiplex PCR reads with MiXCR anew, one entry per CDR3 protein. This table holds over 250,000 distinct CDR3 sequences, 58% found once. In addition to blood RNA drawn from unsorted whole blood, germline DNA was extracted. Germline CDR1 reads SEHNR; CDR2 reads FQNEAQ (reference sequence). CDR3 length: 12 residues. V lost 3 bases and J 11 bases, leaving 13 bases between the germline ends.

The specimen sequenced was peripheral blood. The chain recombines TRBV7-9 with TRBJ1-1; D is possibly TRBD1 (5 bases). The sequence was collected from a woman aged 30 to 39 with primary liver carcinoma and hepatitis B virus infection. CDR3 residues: CASSFGTIQAFF. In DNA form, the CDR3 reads TGTGCCAGCAGCTTCGGGACTATACAGGCTTTCTTT.